This TCR beta chain comes out of a study of CD8+ T cells in alopecia areata. Study-wide results and limits: In scalp and blood, many expanded lesional clones persisted during tofacitinib. Possibly as an HLA-related effect, TCR sharing across patients appeared less clear than in mice. Clonality exceeded that of normal scalp in lesional scalp, most notably in alopecia totalis/universalis.

The treatment is: oral pan-JAK inhibitor, 5-10 mg twice daily. For this clone: Its cognate antigen is unknown.

The CDR3 loop spans 15 amino acids. From germline, CDR1 is SGHAT and CDR2 FQNNGV. The ends were cut back, 5 bases at V and 3 bases at J, with 16 bases in the middle. The sequencing template was cDNA reverse transcribed from extracted RNA. Generated by immunoSEQ multiplex PCR, the TCRdb table keeps only in-frame clones and is missing some. The profile shows some 190,000 clones, about half of them singletons. The TCR comes from a human donor with alopecia areata. J is TRBJ1-1 and V is TRBV11-2; D is unclear. The sample consisted of CD8+ T cells sorted from blood, taken at roughly week 53, from a patient treated with tofacitinib. CDR3 sequence (DNA): TGTGCCAGCAGCCTCTTAATCAGGTCCGACACTGAAGCTTTCTTT. It encodes CASSLLIRSDTEAFF.